This passage covers 10 T cell receptor beta chains from one sample sequenced in a study of blood T cell repertoires in COVID-19. Method: immunoSEQ multiplex PCR; TCRdb's copy keeps in-frame clones and lacks some. The table lists nearly 300,000 clones, 84% of them singletons, with over 1.3% in the top ten. The material sequenced was peripheral blood. The source of these receptors is a human donor with COVID-19, enrolled during active disease. The donor label of this sample is uncertain.

The genes are TRBV12-3 or TRBV12-4 and TRBJ1-5; a possible D gene is TRBD1 (5 bases). The CDR3 has 13 amino acids. Trimming stripped 4 bases from V and 8 bases from J, with 12 bases between. In DNA form, the CDR3 reads TGTGCCAGCAGTTCCCAGGGAACTAAGCCCCAGCATTTT. Residues: CASSSQGTKPQHF.

The chain links TRBV5-4 to TRBJ2-3, with D possibly matching TRBD2 (6 bases). V was trimmed by 0 bases and J by 8 bases, leaving 13 bases between them. The CDR3 contains 14 residues. Germline CDR1 SGHNT, CDR2 YYREEE (reference sequence). The CDR3 DNA follows: TGTGCCAGCAGCTTGGCGGGAAATAGCGGTACGCAGTATTTT. Encoded protein: CASSLAGNSGTQYF.

The rearrangement joins TRBV2 to TRBJ1-5; D ambiguous. Germline CDR1 reads SNHLY; CDR2 reads FYNNEI. The CDR3 consists of 14 residues. The V and J ends lost 1 base and 6 bases respectively, with 10 bases between them. The CDR3 is CASSEDRDPQPQHF. The CDR3 DNA sequence: TGTGCCAGCAGTGAAGACAGAGACCCTCAGCCCCAGCATTTT.

J is TRBJ1-1 and V is TRBV19; D call uncertain. Germline V CDR1 and CDR2: LNHDA, SQIVND (reference sequence). The CDR3 consists of 14 residues. V lost 3 bases and J 3 bases, leaving 11 bases between the germline ends. For the CDR3, the DNA is TGTGCCAGTAGTATTCGGGGAATAGACACTGAAGCTTTCTTT. Translated, it gives CASSIRGIDTEAFF.

The chain couples TRBV10-3 to TRBJ2-3; perhaps TRBD2 as D (5 bases). The CDR3 has 16 residues. V gave up 7 bases and J gave up 2 bases, with 19 bases separating them. Per germline, CDR1 ENHRY and CDR2 SYGVKD. Here the CDR3 DNA reads TGTGCCATCACCACCAGCCGAGCGGAGGTCACAGATACGCAGTATTTT. This gives the protein CAITTSRAEVTDTQYF.

CDR3 region: CATSRALSGWRNEQFF. The CDR3 region has the DNA TGTGCCACCAGCAGAGCCCTTAGCGGGTGGAGGAACGAGCAGTTCTTC. The chain links TRBV15 to TRBJ2-1, with 7 bases that match TRBD2. This CDR3 contains 16 residues. V shed 1 base, J shed 10 bases, and the junction held 13 bases outside the gene matches. Germline V gene data show CDR1 as LNHNV and CDR2 as YYDKDF (reference sequence).

This clone has a handful of counts. V usage is TRBV19 and J usage is TRBJ1-5; 8 nucleotides agree with TRBD1. Germline V lookup: CDR1 LNHDA, CDR2 SQIVND (reference sequence). The CDR3 is 16 residues long. Trimming took 3 bases from V and 2 from J; bases not matched to a gene: 6. This CDR3 is CASSIQGAIRNQPQHF. The CDR3 DNA reads as TGTGCCAGTAGTATTCAGGGGGCGATACGCAATCAGCCCCAGCATTTT.

The chain carries TRBV3-1 (or the pseudogene TRBV3-2) and TRBJ2-3; 15 bases agree with TRBD2. Germline lookup yields CDR1 LGHDT and CDR2 YNNKEL (reference sequence). CDR3 length: 21 amino acids. V was clipped by 4 bases and J by 4 bases; unmatched bases: 18. The CDR3 region is CASSRYRTSGRAAARPDTQYF. In DNA, the CDR3 is TGTGCCAGCAGCCGCTACCGGACTAGCGGGAGGGCCGCGGCTAGACCAGATACGCAGTATTTT.

V is TRBV19 and J is TRBJ1-2; no firm D call. Germline CDR1 and CDR2: LNHDA and SQIVND (reference sequence). The V end lost 5 bases, the J end lost 0 bases, and 22 bases lay between the germline ends. The CDR3 totals 18 residues. The CDR3 DNA reads as TGTGCCAGTAGTCTTATTTTCCTGACGCGAACAGCTAACTATGGCTACACCTTC. Translation: CASSLIFLTRTANYGYTF.

This clone was recorded a few times. The chain combines TRBV11-2 with TRBJ2-1, with D maybe TRBD2 (6 bases). Trimming stripped 0 bases from V and 3 bases from J, with 6 bases between. This CDR3 is built from 14 residues. CDR1 is SGHAT, CDR2 FQNNGV, per germline. The CDR3, as DNA: TGTGCCAGCAGCTTAGAGCGGGGCTACAATGAGCAGTTCTTC. Translated: CASSLERGYNEQFF.